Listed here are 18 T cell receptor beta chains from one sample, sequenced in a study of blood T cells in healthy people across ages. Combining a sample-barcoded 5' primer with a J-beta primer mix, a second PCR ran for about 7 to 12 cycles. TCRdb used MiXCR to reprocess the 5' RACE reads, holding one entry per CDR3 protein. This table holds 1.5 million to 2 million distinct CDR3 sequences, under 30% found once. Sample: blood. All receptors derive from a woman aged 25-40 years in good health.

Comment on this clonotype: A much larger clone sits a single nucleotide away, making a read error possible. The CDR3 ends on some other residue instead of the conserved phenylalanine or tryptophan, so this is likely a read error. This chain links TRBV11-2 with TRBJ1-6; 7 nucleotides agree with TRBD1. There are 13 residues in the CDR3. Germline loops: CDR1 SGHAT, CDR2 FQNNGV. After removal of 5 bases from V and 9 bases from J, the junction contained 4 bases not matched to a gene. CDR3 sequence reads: CASSARQGSPLHV. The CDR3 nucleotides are TGTGCCAGCAGCGCAAGACAGGGTTCACCCCTCCACGTT.

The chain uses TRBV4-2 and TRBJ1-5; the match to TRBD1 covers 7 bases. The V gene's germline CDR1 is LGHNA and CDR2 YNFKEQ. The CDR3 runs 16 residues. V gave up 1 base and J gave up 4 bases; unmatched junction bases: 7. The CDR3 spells CASSQGEGARNQPQHF. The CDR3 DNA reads TGTGCCAGCAGCCAAGGGGAGGGGGCACGGAATCAGCCCCAGCATTTT.

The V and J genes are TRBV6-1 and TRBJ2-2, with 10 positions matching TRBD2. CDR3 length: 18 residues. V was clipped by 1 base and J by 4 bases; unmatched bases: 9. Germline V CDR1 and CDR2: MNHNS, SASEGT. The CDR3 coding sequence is TGTGCCAGCAGTGAAGATCGAGCGGGAGGGCCCGGCACCGGGGAGCTGTTTTTT. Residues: CASSEDRAGGPGTGELFF.

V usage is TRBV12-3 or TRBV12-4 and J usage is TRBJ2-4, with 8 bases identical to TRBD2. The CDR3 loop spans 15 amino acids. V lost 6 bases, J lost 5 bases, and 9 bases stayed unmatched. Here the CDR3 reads CASRKSGSDQNIQYF. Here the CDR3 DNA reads TGTGCCAGCAGGAAAAGCGGGAGTGACCAAAACATTCAGTACTTC.

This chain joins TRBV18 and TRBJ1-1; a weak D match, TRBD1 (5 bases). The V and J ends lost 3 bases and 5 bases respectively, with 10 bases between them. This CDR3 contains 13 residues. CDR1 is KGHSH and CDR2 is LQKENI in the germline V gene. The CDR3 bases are TGTGCCAGCTCACCCACAAAGGGGACTGAAGCTTTCTTT. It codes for CASSPTKGTEAFF.

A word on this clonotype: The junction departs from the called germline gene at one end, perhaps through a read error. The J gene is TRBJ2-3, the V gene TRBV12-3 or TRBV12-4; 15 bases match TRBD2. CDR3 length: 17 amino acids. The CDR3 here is CASRGLAGGPGTDAQYF. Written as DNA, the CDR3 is TGTGCCAGCAGGGGACTAGCGGGAGGCCCGGGCACAGATGCGCAGTATTTT.

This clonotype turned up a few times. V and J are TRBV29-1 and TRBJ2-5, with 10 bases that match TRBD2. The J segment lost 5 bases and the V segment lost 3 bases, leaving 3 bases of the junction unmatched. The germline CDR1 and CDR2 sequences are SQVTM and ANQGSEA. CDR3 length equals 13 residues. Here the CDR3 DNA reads TGCAGCGTTGATACTAGCGGGATTGAGACCCAGTACTTC. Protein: CSVDTSGIETQYF.

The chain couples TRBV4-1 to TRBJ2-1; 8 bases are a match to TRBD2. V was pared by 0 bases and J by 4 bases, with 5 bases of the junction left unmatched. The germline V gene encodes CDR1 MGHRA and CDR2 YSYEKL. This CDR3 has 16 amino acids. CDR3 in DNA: TGCGCCAGCAGCCAAGAAAGCGGGGGTCAGTACAATGAGCAGTTCTTC. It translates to CASSQESGGQYNEQFF.

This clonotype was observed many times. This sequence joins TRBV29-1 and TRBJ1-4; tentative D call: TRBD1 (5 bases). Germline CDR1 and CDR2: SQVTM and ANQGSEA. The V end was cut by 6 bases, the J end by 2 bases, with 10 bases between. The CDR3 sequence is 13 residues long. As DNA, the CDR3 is TGCAGCGTAACTCGGGGGACTAATGAAAAACTGTTTTTT. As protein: CSVTRGTNEKLFF.

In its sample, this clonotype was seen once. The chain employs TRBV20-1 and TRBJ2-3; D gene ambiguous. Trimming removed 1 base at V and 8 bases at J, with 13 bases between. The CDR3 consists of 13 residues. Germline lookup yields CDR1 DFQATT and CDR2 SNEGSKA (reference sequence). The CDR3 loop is CSARVPGHGTQYF. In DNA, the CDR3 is TGCAGTGCTAGAGTTCCCGGGCACGGTACGCAGTATTTT.

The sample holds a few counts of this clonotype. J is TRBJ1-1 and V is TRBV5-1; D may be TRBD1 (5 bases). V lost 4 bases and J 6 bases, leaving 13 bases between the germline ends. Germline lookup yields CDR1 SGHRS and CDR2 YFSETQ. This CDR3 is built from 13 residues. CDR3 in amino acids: CASSVAGAPEAFF. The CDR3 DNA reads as TGCGCCAGCAGCGTGGCTGGGGCCCCTGAAGCTTTCTTT.

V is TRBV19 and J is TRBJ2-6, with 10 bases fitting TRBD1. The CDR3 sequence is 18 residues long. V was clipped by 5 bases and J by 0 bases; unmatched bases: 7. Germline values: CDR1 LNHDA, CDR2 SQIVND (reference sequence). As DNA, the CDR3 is TGTGCCAGTAGTCCAAGGGACAGGGGTCTCTCTGGGGCCAACGTCCTGACTTTC. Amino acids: CASSPRDRGLSGANVLTF.

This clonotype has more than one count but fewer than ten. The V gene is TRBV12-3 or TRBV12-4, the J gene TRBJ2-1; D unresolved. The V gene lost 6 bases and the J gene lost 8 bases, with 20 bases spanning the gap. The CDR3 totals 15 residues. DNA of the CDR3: TGTGCCAGCAGGCCCTGGGTAATTAAACGCGATGAGCAGTTCTTC. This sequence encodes CASRPWVIKRDEQFF.

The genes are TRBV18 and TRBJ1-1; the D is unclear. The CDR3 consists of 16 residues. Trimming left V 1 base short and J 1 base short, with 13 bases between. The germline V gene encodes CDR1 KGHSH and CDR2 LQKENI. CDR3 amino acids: CASSPLHGRRNTEAFF. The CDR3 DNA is TGTGCCAGCTCACCACTTCATGGGCGCCGGAACACTGAAGCTTTCTTT.

Here the CDR3 DNA reads TGTGCCACCAGCAGAGATATAACGGAAAAACTGTTTTTT. Translation gives CATSRDITEKLFF. The chain combines TRBV15 with TRBJ1-4; no firm D call. The length of the CDR3 is 13 residues. Germline lookup yields CDR1 LNHNV and CDR2 YYDKDF (reference sequence). Trimming took 0 bases from V and 8 from J, leaving 7 bases between them. The whole variable domain, remainder taken from reference TRBV15 and TRBJ1-4, is DAMVIQNPRYQVTQFGKPVTLSCSQTLNHNVMYWYQQKSSQAPKLLFHYYDKDFNNEADTPDNFQSRRPNTSFCFLDIRSPGLGDTAMYLCATSRDITEKLFFGSGTQLSVL.

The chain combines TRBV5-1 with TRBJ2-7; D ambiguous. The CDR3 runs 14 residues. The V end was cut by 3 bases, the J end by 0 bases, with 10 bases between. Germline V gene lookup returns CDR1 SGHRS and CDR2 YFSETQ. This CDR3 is CASSSDHSSYEQYF. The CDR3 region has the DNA TGCGCCAGCAGCTCGGACCACAGCTCCTACGAGCAGTACTTC.

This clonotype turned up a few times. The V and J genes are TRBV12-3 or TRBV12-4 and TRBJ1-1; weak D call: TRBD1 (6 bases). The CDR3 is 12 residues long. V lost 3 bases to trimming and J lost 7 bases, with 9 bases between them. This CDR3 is CASSFRGIEAFF. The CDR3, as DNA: TGTGCCAGCAGTTTTAGGGGGATTGAAGCTTTCTTT.

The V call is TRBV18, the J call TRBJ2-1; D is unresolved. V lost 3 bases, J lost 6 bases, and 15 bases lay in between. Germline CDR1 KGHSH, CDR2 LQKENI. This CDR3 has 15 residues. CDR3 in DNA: TGTGCCAGCTCACCTCGGAAGGGTGGGGTCAATGAGCAGTTCTTC. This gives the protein CASSPRKGGVNEQFF.